Each of the 29 T cell receptor beta chains below was sequenced from the same sample in a study of shared clonotypes between healthy human individuals. Profiling relied on immunoSEQ multiplex PCR, and the TCRdb table lists in-frame clones only, not all of them. The sample carries hundreds of thousands of clones, roughly 70% recorded once. The sample consisted of memory CD4+ T cells sorted from blood. Subset described: CD45RA-negative fraction. The receptors here all came from a woman aged 25 to 39 in good health.

CDR3 sequence: CASSPPTSGRGEQFF. For the CDR3, the DNA is TGTGCCAGCAGCCCCCCGACCAGCGGGAGGGGTGAGCAGTTCTTC. The chain couples TRBV5-4 to TRBJ2-1; 10 bases line up with TRBD2. With V trimmed by 4 bases and J by 9 bases, 10 bases remained unmatched. The CDR3 is made up of 15 amino acids. Germline CDR1 is SGHNT and CDR2 is YYREEE (reference sequence).

This clone was detected a few times. The chain uses TRBV5-4 and TRBJ2-5; TRBD2 might be the D (5 bases). Deletions cut 3 bases from V and 1 base from J, with 7 bases between. The CDR3 covers 13 residues. CDR1 and CDR2 (germline): SGHNT, YYREEE (reference sequence). The CDR3 protein is CASSWEFQETQYF. CDR3 bases: TGTGCCAGCAGCTGGGAGTTCCAAGAGACCCAGTACTTC. The full variable domain, completed using reference TRBV5-4 and TRBJ2-5, is ETGVTQSPTHLIKTRGQQVTLRCSSQSGHNTVSWYQQALGQGPQFIFQYYREEENGRGNFPPRFSGLQFPNYSSELNVNALELDDSALYLCASSWEFQETQYFGPGTRLLVL.

The CDR3 DNA reads TGTGCCAGTAGTACCAGGACAGGGGGACTAGGGGCTGAGACCCAGTACTTC. Protein: CASSTRTGGLGAETQYF. The J gene is TRBJ2-5, the V gene TRBV19; the match to TRBD1 covers 10 bases. V gave up 4 bases and J gave up 5 bases; unmatched junction bases: 13. The germline gives CDR1 LNHDA, CDR2 SQIVND (reference sequence). The CDR3 is 17 amino acids.

This chain uses TRBV28 with TRBJ1-2, with D maybe TRBD1 (5 bases). Germline assignment: CDR1 MDHEN and CDR2 SYDVKM. Trimming took 5 bases from V and 4 from J, leaving 11 bases between them. The CDR3 is made up of 13 amino acids. CDR3 nucleotide sequence: TGTGCCAGCAGTGGTGGGACGGCCTATGGCTACACCTTC. Translating gives CASSGGTAYGYTF.

This chain uses TRBV27 with TRBJ2-1, with 10 bases fitting TRBD2. CDR1 MNHEY and CDR2 SMNVEV come from the germline V gene (reference sequence). Trimming removed 4 bases from V and 3 bases from J; junction bases left unmatched: 6. The CDR3 covers 16 residues. CDR3 coding DNA: TGTGCCAGCAGTTCAGGGGGACTAGCGATCTACAATGAGCAGTTCTTC. Translated: CASSSGGLAIYNEQFF.

This chain joins TRBV5-1 and TRBJ2-3, with D uncertain. The ends were cut back, 1 base at V and 0 bases at J, with 6 bases in the middle. In germline, CDR1 is SGHRS, CDR2 YFSETQ. The CDR3 loop spans 14 amino acids. Here the CDR3 DNA reads TGCGCCAGCAGCTTGTCCAGTAGCACAGATACGCAGTATTTT. Translation: CASSLSSSTDTQYF.

V and J are TRBV5-1 and TRBJ2-3; TRBD2 matches 7 bases. Per the germline V gene, CDR1 is SGHRS and CDR2 is YFSETQ. The V segment lost 2 bases and the J segment 0 bases; nucleotides outside the gene matches: 3. The CDR3 spans 15 residues. This chain's CDR3 is CASSFTSDSTDTQYF. The CDR3 DNA sequence: TGCGCCAGCAGCTTCACTAGCGACAGCACAGATACGCAGTATTTT.

The chain links TRBV10-2 to TRBJ2-5, with D perhaps TRBD2 (6 bases). CDR1 is WSHSY, CDR2 SAAADI, per germline. CDR3 length: 13 residues. Trimming shortened V by 6 bases and J by 3 bases, and 11 bases separated the two germline ends. Here the CDR3 reads CASRTRVEETQYF. The CDR3 nucleotides read TGCGCCAGCAGGACTAGGGTCGAAGAGACCCAGTACTTC.

This chain joins TRBV2 and TRBJ2-7; 8 positions match TRBD1. With V trimmed by 6 bases and J by 0 bases, 13 bases remained unmatched. The CDR3 sequence is 17 residues long. CDR1 is SNHLY and CDR2 is FYNNEI in the germline V gene. The CDR3 is CASSPGLGQGLSYEQYF. DNA of the CDR3: TGTGCCAGCAGCCCAGGATTAGGACAGGGCCTCTCCTACGAGCAGTACTTC.

This clone has only one observation. The chain carries TRBV5-1 and TRBJ2-7, with D perhaps TRBD1 (6 bases). Trimming pared 5 bases from V and 7 bases from J, leaving 19 bases between. The CDR3 runs 14 residues. The germline CDR1 and CDR2 sequences are SGHRS and YFSETQ. The CDR3 nucleotides read TGCGCCAGCAGGACATTACAGGGTTCGGGGGAGCAGTACTTC. Amino acids: CASRTLQGSGEQYF.

This sequence joins TRBV6-4 and TRBJ2-5; 9 nucleotides match TRBD2. This CDR3 is 17 amino acids long. J was trimmed by 3 bases and V by 4 bases; bases with no gene match: 12. Germline CDR1 reads MRHNA; CDR2 reads SNTAGT. This CDR3 is CASSGPRAGGVKETQYF. CDR3 coding DNA: TGTGCCAGCAGTGGCCCCCGAGCGGGAGGAGTTAAAGAGACCCAGTACTTC.

In its sample, this clone was seen a few times. This rearrangement joins TRBV6-1 to TRBJ2-2; 13 bases match TRBD2. CDR1 and CDR2 from the germline V gene are MNHNS and SASEGT. This CDR3 is built from 18 residues. V was pared by 4 bases and J by 0 bases, with 5 bases of the junction left unmatched. In DNA form, the CDR3 reads TGTGCCAGCAGTGGGGGACTAGCGGGGTTCGCGAACACCGGGGAGCTGTTTTTT. It encodes CASSGGLAGFANTGELFF.

This clone was counted at least ten times. The V and J genes are TRBV6-1 and TRBJ2-7; no definite D call. The germline V gene encodes CDR1 MNHNS and CDR2 SASEGT. V was pared by 6 bases and J by 2 bases, with 11 bases between. The CDR3 is 13 residues long. The CDR3 nucleotides are TGTGCCAGCAGCCCCCCCGGAGCCTACGAGCAGTACTTC. Protein: CASSPPGAYEQYF.

The CDR3 sequence is CASSFGTGTSYEQYF. The CDR3 bases are TGTGCCAGCAGCTTCGGGACAGGGACCTCCTACGAGCAGTACTTC. J is TRBJ2-7 and V is TRBV7-2; the match to TRBD1 covers 9 bases. The CDR3 consists of 15 residues. The junction had 3 bases not matched to a gene; V was cut back by 3 bases and J by 0 bases. Germline V gives CDR1 SGHTA, CDR2 FQGNSA. The variable domain in full, completed from reference TRBV7-2 and TRBJ2-7, reads GAGVSQSPSNKVTEKGKDVELRCDPISGHTALYWYRQSLGQGLEFLIYFQGNSAPDKSGLPSDRFSAERTGGSVSTLTIQRTQQEDSAVYLCASSFGTGTSYEQYFGPGTRLTVT.

This clone was recorded a few times. The sample contains more than one DNA sequence encoding this CDR3. J is TRBJ1-5 and V is TRBV27, with no clear D. The CDR3 contains 13 residues. Germline V CDR1 and CDR2: MNHEY, SMNVEV (reference sequence). Trimming left V 2 bases short and J 4 bases short, with 6 bases between. CDR3 loop: CASSLRENQPQHF. The CDR3 nucleotides read TGTGCCAGCAGTTTACGGGAAAATCAGCCCCAGCATTTT.

The chain employs TRBV11-1 and TRBJ2-5, with 9 bases identical to TRBD1. Germline lookup yields CDR1 SGHAT and CDR2 FQDESV (reference sequence). After removal of 2 bases from V and 5 bases from J, the junction contained 9 bases not matched to a gene. This CDR3 has 16 residues. The CDR3 DNA sequence: TGTGCCAGCAGCTTACTTCCGGGACAGGGCTGGGAGACCCAGTACTTC. Protein product: CASSLLPGQGWETQYF.

This clone was detected many times. V usage is TRBV5-5 and J usage is TRBJ1-2; 9 positions match TRBD1. Unmatched junction bases numbered 8, after V lost 4 bases and J lost 7 bases. Germline CDR1 is SGHKS and CDR2 is YYEKEE (reference sequence). The CDR3 is made up of 14 amino acids. Here the CDR3 DNA reads TGTGCCAGCAGCATGACCGGGACAGGGTCTGGCTACACCTTC. Protein product: CASSMTGTGSGYTF.

This clone was seen more than once but under ten times. The chain is built from TRBV11-2 and TRBJ2-7; D gene unclear. Trimming removed 5 bases from V and 7 bases from J, with 18 bases in between. This CDR3 has 14 amino acids. CDR1 SGHAT and CDR2 FQNNGV come from the germline V gene. The CDR3 sequence: CASSPQGSIGEQYF. CDR3 DNA: TGTGCCAGCAGCCCACAAGGATCCATCGGGGAGCAGTACTTC.

Worth noting for this clone: Other DNA sequences in this specimen translate into the identical CDR3. V is TRBV2 and J is TRBJ1-5, with D tentatively TRBD1 (5 bases). CDR3 size: 13 residues. The V gene lost 6 bases and the J gene lost 4 bases, with 10 bases spanning the gap. From germline, CDR1 is SNHLY and CDR2 FYNNEI. The CDR3 DNA reads TGTGCCAGCAGCGGGGACGGGAATCAGCCCCAGCATTTT. Amino acids: CASSGDGNQPQHF.

This clone was detected only once. The rearrangement links TRBV28 to TRBJ1-1; D remains unclear. CDR1 and CDR2 (germline): MDHEN, SYDVKM. The CDR3 consists of 13 residues. With 4 bases removed from V and 8 bases from J, the gap between germline ends came to 14 bases. CDR3 residues: CASSSARKEEAFF. In nucleotides, the CDR3 is TGTGCCAGCAGTTCAGCCAGAAAGGAAGAAGCTTTCTTT.

The chain couples TRBV7-8 to TRBJ2-2; 7 bases are shared with TRBD1. V shed 4 bases and J 2 bases; nucleotides not matched to a gene: 4. The CDR3 length is 15 residues. The germline V gene has CDR1 SGHVS and CDR2 FQNEAQ. The DNA for the CDR3 is TGTGCCAGCAGCTCCGGGACAGCCAACACCGGGGAGCTGTTTTTT. Its protein is CASSSGTANTGELFF.

The CDR3 DNA reads as TGTGCCTGCAAATCTCGGAACTTAAGGGAGCTGTTTTTT. Translating it yields CACKSRNLRELFF. The chain carries TRBV30 and TRBJ2-2; D is uncertain. Germline V lookup: CDR1 GTSNPN, CDR2 SVGIG (reference sequence). The CDR3 is 13 residues long. V lost 6 bases to trimming and J lost 9 bases, with 17 bases between them.

This clone was detected a few times. This sequence joins TRBV19 and TRBJ2-7, with D uncertain. The CDR3 runs 14 residues. V shed 5 bases and J shed 5 bases, with 16 bases lying between them. Germline values: CDR1 LNHDA, CDR2 SQIVND (reference sequence). CDR3 bases: TGTGCCAGTAGTCCTTCGTCAGCTCAAAACGAGCAGTACTTC. Translating gives CASSPSSAQNEQYF.

This chain uses TRBV15 with TRBJ1-5; D gene ambiguous. The CDR3 runs 15 residues. Germline lookup yields CDR1 LNHNV and CDR2 YYDKDF (reference sequence). V was pared by 4 bases and J by 9 bases, with 19 bases between. CDR3 nucleotide sequence: TGTGCCACCAGCACCGATAGGGCTGCAATCATGCCCCAGCATTTT. It encodes CATSTDRAAIMPQHF.

The V call is TRBV5-1, the J call TRBJ2-5; a possible D gene is TRBD2 (5 bases). V lost 0 bases, J lost 1 base, and 7 bases lay in between. CDR1 and CDR2 from the germline V gene are SGHRS and YFSETQ. The CDR3 is 14 amino acids. For the CDR3, the DNA is TGCGCCAGCAGCTTGGTTGGGAGCCAAGAGACCCAGTACTTC. It yields the protein CASSLVGSQETQYF. The full variable domain, its missing parts supplied by reference TRBV5-1 and TRBJ2-5, is KAGVTQTPRYLIKTRGQQVTLSCSPISGHRSVSWYQQTPGQGLQFLFEYFSETQRNKGNFPGRFSGRQFSNSRSEMNVSTLELGDSALYLCASSLVGSQETQYFGPGTRLLVL.

The rearrangement joins TRBV7-8 to TRBJ2-3; TRBD2 aligns across 12 bases. This CDR3 is built from 19 residues. The V segment lost 1 base and the J segment 0 bases; nucleotides outside the gene matches: 8. From germline, CDR1 is SGHVS and CDR2 FQNEAQ. CDR3 bases: TGTGCCAGCAGCTTAGGGCGGACTAGCGGGATTTTTAGCACAGATACGCAGTATTTT. Its protein is CASSLGRTSGIFSTDTQYF.

The chain is built from TRBV5-1 and TRBJ2-7; TRBD2 matches at 13 bases. This CDR3 is built from 15 residues. CDR1 and CDR2 from the germline V gene are SGHRS and YFSETQ. V shed 4 bases and J 6 bases; nucleotides not matched to a gene: 7. The CDR3 DNA is TGCGCCAGCAGCCCCGGACTAGCGGGAGAAAGCGAGCAGTACTTC. This translates into CASSPGLAGESEQYF. The whole variable domain, remainder taken from reference TRBV5-1 and TRBJ2-7, is KAGVTQTPRYLIKTRGQQVTLSCSPISGHRSVSWYQQTPGQGLQFLFEYFSETQRNKGNFPGRFSGRQFSNSRSEMNVSTLELGDSALYLCASSPGLAGESEQYFGPGTRLTVT.

In the case of this clone: Other DNA sequences of this sample code for an identical CDR3. This chain uses TRBV6-6 with TRBJ1-2; 7 bases fit TRBD1. The J segment lost 2 bases and the V segment lost 6 bases, leaving 0 bases of the junction unmatched. This CDR3 has 12 amino acids. Germline CDR1 is MNHNY and CDR2 is SVGAGI (reference sequence). The CDR3 spells CASRDRNYGYTF. CDR3 bases: TGTGCCAGCAGGGACAGGAACTATGGCTACACCTTC.

The rearrangement joins TRBV9 to TRBJ2-1, with D maybe TRBD1 (6 bases). This CDR3 has 14 residues. V lost 4 bases and J lost 4, with 12 bases in between. Germline CDR1 SGDLS, CDR2 YYNGEE. DNA of the CDR3: TGTGCCAGCAGCCCAGAGACAGGTTACAATGAGCAGTTCTTC. This encodes CASSPETGYNEQFF.